This T cell receptor beta chain was obtained from a study of neurological immune-mediated disorders. Broader study findings: The greatest TCR clonal expansion occurred in HTLV-1-associated myelopathy and the least in multiple sclerosis, which fell below healthy controls.

The germline V gene encodes CDR1 ENHRY and CDR2 SYGVKD. The CDR3 length is 16 residues. V was trimmed by 8 bases and J by 2 bases, leaving 19 bases between them. Healthy controls consisted of blood bank volunteers in Maryland, USA. From 2 million PBMCs stored at -80 C, the unsorted libraries were generated. This clonotype came up many times. No antigen is known for it. 5'RACE employing 10-nucleotide random UMIs yielded the cDNA. TCRdb reprocessed the 5' RACE reads via MiXCR and lists one record per CDR3 protein. The sample contains roughly 31,000 distinct CDR3 sequences, 4.6% of which appear only once. This chain links TRBV10-3 with TRBJ1-5; D might be TRBD1 (5 bases). The sequencing input was PBMCs. This receptor was obtained from a man between 18 and 29 years old in good health. The CDR3 bases are TGTGCCATCCGGGACGAGGGAATAGGAGGCAATCAGCCCCAGCATTTT. Translating it yields CAIRDEGIGGNQPQHF.